This is a list of T cell receptor beta chains from one sample in a study of blood T cell repertoires in COVID-19. The data were produced by immunoSEQ multiplex PCR, yet TCRdb's version contains in-frame clones alone and is incomplete. In the table there are 35,000 to 45,000 clones, 80% to 90% of which are singletons. Sequencing was done on a sample of peripheral blood. The receptors here all came from a man between 65 and 79 years old with acute or convalescent COVID-19. Both conserved end residues are part of each CDR3. The order of the fields is J gene, D gene, V gene, clone size, CDR3 protein, CDR3 DNA. A D gene is named only where the DNA matches it firmly. Clone size is not always given. Where it is, it says once, few, many or a class for expanded clones.

TRBJ1-1 NA TRBV20-1 few CSARQAEAFF TGCAGTGCGCGACAGGCTGAAGCTTTCTTT
TRBJ2-7 TRBD1 TRBV6-2/TRBV6-3 once CASSYSTRGYEQYF TGTGCCAGCAGTTACTCTACCAGGGGGTACGAGCAGTACTTC
TRBJ1-1 NA TRBV5-6 once CASSKVQLMNTEAFF TGTGCCAGCAGCAAAGTTCAACTCATGAACACTGAAGCTTTCTTT
TRBJ1-1 NA TRBV4-3 once CASSQVNRFAEAFF TGCGCCAGCAGCCAAGTAAATCGTTTTGCTGAAGCTTTCTTT
TRBJ1-2 NA TRBV29-1 few CSVELQETGYGYTF TGCAGCGTTGAATTACAGGAGACAGGCTATGGCTACACCTTC
TRBJ1-5 TRBD1 TRBV5-5 NA CASSLGPGQGQPQHF TGTGCCAGCAGCTTGGGCCCGGGACAGGGACAGCCCCAGCATTTT
TRBJ2-1 TRBD2 TRBV11-1 once CASSLGGSDYNEQFF TGTGCCAGCAGCTTAGGCGGGAGCGACTACAATGAGCAGTTCTTC
TRBJ1-3 TRBD1 TRBV5-1 NA CASSDGTGGNTIYF TGCGCCAGCAGCGATGGGACAGGAGGAAACACCATATATTTT
TRBJ2-1 TRBD2 TRBV5-4 NA CASSPGLAGVRNEQFF TGTGCCAGCAGCCCGGGACTAGCGGGAGTCAGGAATGAGCAGTTCTTC
TRBJ1-2 NA TRBV6-5 NA CASSYGQGRDGYTF TGTGCCAGCAGTTACGGCCAGGGAAGAGATGGCTACACCTTC
TRBJ1-2 NA TRBV20-1 NA CSFRGIYGYTF TGCAGTTTTAGGGGGATCTATGGCTACACCTTC
TRBJ2-3 NA TRBV3-1/TRBV3-2 NA CASSQVQARSTDTQYF TGTGCCAGCAGCCAAGTGCAAGCGCGGAGCACAGATACGCAGTATTTT
TRBJ2-7 NA TRBV7-2 NA CASSLVKGNEQYF TGTGCCAGCAGCTTAGTGAAGGGGAACGAGCAGTACTTC
TRBJ1-3 NA TRBV9 NA CASSVDQGGNTIYF TGTGCCAGCAGCGTCGACCAGGGAGGAAACACCATATATTTT
TRBJ2-1 NA TRBV28 NA CASSYPLAGRAPNEQFF TGTGCCAGCAGTTATCCCCTGGCGGGAAGGGCCCCCAATGAGCAGTTCTTC
TRBJ2-7 NA TRBV29-1 NA CSVESGFRYEQYF TGCAGCGTTGAGTCAGGGTTCAGGTACGAGCAGTACTTC
TRBJ2-1 NA TRBV7-3 NA CASSPRAQLSYNEQFF TGTGCCAGCAGCCCCCGAGCCCAACTCTCCTACAATGAGCAGTTCTTC
TRBJ1-2 TRBD1 TRBV5-6 NA CASSWGTATYGYTF TGTGCCAGCAGCTGGGGGACAGCTACCTATGGCTACACCTTC
TRBJ2-7 NA TRBV4-2 NA CASSQADAGAPYEQYF TGTGCCAGCAGCCAAGCGGATGCGGGGGCCCCCTACGAGCAGTACTTC
TRBJ2-5 NA TRBV16 NA CASSDGGKETQYF TGTGCCAGCAGCGACGGCGGGAAAGAGACCCAGTACTTC
TRBJ1-3 NA TRBV4-3 NA CASSQDYHGAGNTIYF TGCGCCAGCAGCCAAGATTATCACGGTGCTGGAAACACCATATATTTT
TRBJ1-3 TRBD1 TRBV28 NA CASSGTGAGNTIYF TGTGCCAGCAGCGGTACAGGGGCCGGAAACACCATATATTTT
TRBJ1-1 TRBD1 TRBV27 NA CASSFSFRGDTEAFF TGTGCCAGCAGTTTCTCGTTCAGGGGGGATACTGAAGCTTTCTTT
TRBJ1-5 TRBD1 TRBV4-1 NA CASSVRQGDQPQHF TGCGCCAGCAGCGTCAGACAGGGGGATCAGCCCCAGCATTTT
TRBJ2-4 NA TRBV28 NA CASTNMDSNIQYF TGTGCCAGCACGAATATGGACAGCAACATTCAGTACTTC
TRBJ2-2 NA TRBV28 NA CASSLPPTPRVRNTGELFF TGTGCCAGCAGTTTGCCACCGACCCCCAGGGTACGGAACACCGGGGAGCTGTTTTTT
TRBJ2-5 NA TRBV5-1 NA CASSPDPGQETQYF TGCGCCAGCAGCCCCGACCCAGGGCAAGAGACCCAGTACTTC
TRBJ2-2 TRBD2 TRBV7-6 NA CASSSLPLAAYANTGELFF TGTGCCAGCAGCTCTCTCCCTCTAGCGGCCTACGCGAACACCGGGGAGCTGTTTTTT
TRBJ1-3 NA TRBV3-1/TRBV3-2 NA CASSPQGPGNTIYF TGTGCCAGCAGCCCCCAGGGGCCTGGAAACACCATATATTTT
TRBJ1-4 TRBD1 TRBV19 NA CASSTGQGESEKLFF TGTGCCAGTAGTACAGGACAGGGAGAAAGTGAAAAACTGTTTTTT
TRBJ2-7 NA TRBV19 NA CASSTGIGLYEQYF TGTGCCAGTAGTACCGGGATAGGGCTGTACGAGCAGTACTTC
TRBJ1-5 NA TRBV19 NA CASSLLNQPQHF TGTGCCAGTAGTCTCCTCAATCAGCCCCAGCATTTT
TRBJ2-2 TRBD2 TRBV6-6 NA CASTTGTRYTGELFF TGTGCCAGCACTACCGGGACTAGGTACACCGGGGAGCTGTTTTTT
TRBJ2-1 NA TRBV19 NA CASSILEGEQFF TGTGCCAGTAGTATCCTAGAAGGTGAGCAGTTCTTC
TRBJ2-7 NA TRBV12-3/TRBV12-4 NA CASSWSGNYEQYF TGTGCCAGCAGTTGGTCAGGGAACTACGAGCAGTACTTC
TRBJ2-7 NA TRBV9 NA CASSVVPGGYERYF TGTGCCAGCAGCGTAGTTCCGGGGGGCTACGAGCGGTACTTC
TRBJ1-4 TRBD1 TRBV5-1 NA CASSLAGQGAANEKLFF TGCGCCAGCAGCTTGGCGGGACAGGGGGCGGCTAATGAAAAACTGTTTTTT
TRBJ1-4 TRBD1 TRBV7-2 NA CASSLAGTGELFF TGTGCCAGCAGCTTAGCGGGTACAGGGGAACTGTTTTTT
TRBJ1-4 NA TRBV5-1 once CASSPRGDEKLFF TGCGCCAGCAGCCCCCGGGGAGATGAAAAACTGTTTTTT
TRBJ2-7 NA TRBV19 NA CASSMGDTFEQYF TGTGCCAGTAGTATGGGGGACACCTTCGAGCAGTACTTC
TRBJ2-1 NA TRBV6-2/TRBV6-3 once CASSPMGLSFYNEQFF TGTGCCAGCAGTCCCATGGGGCTTTCCTTCTACAATGAGCAGTTCTTC
TRBJ1-6 NA TRBV13 NA CASSLGDRDNSPLHF TGTGCCAGCAGCTTAGGGGACAGAGATAATTCACCCCTCCACTTT
TRBJ2-3 TRBD2 TRBV19 NA CASRGGLSTDTQYF TGTGCCAGCCGCGGGGGTCTGAGCACAGATACGCAGTATTTT
TRBJ2-5 TRBD1 TRBV6-6 NA CASSPGQGTQYF TGTGCCAGCAGTCCGGGACAGGGAACCCAGTACTTC
TRBJ1-1 TRBD1 TRBV10-3 NA CAISPLPGQGPMNTEAFF TGTGCCATCAGTCCTCTCCCGGGACAGGGTCCTATGAACACTGAAGCTTTCTTT
TRBJ2-7 NA TRBV7-2 NA CASSVSGHSSYEQYF TGTGCCAGCAGCGTAAGCGGGCACAGCTCCTACGAGCAGTACTTC
TRBJ1-3 NA TRBV18 NA CASSPVSGSGNTIYF TGTGCCAGCTCACCGGTCTCGGGCTCTGGAAACACCATATATTTT
TRBJ2-3 NA TRBV24-1 NA CATSDPPRTMTDTQYF TGTGCCACCAGTGACCCTCCCCGGACTATGACAGATACGCAGTATTTT
TRBJ2-6 NA TRBV6-2/TRBV6-3 NA CASSFGGAGANVLTF TGTGCCAGCAGTTTTGGGGGCGCCGGGGCCAACGTCCTGACTTTC
TRBJ1-2 NA TRBV7-8 NA CASSLDPQGSGYTF TGTGCCAGCAGCTTAGACCCTCAGGGTAGTGGCTACACCTTC
TRBJ1-2 TRBD1 TRBV6-5 NA CASNPGQGHYGYTF TGTGCCAGCAACCCGGGACAGGGTCACTATGGCTACACCTTC
TRBJ2-1 NA TRBV28 NA CASSQIPRLDEQFF TGTGCCAGCAGCCAAATCCCGAGGCTCGATGAGCAGTTCTTC
TRBJ1-1 NA TRBV6-6 NA CASSHGGSEGTEAFF TGTGCCAGCAGTCACGGGGGGTCCGAGGGCACTGAAGCTTTCTTT
TRBJ1-3 NA TRBV5-6 NA CASTAGFSGNTIYF TGTGCCAGCACCGCAGGGTTCTCTGGAAACACCATATATTTT